These 27 T cell receptor beta chains were all obtained from the same sample, sequenced in a study of blood T cell repertoires in COVID-19. Profiled with immunoSEQ multiplex PCR; TCRdb holds only in-frame clones, not every one. The sample shows 270,000 or so clones, around 88% of them seen only once. The source material was PBMCs or T cells enriched from blood (not recorded which). The receptors originated from a woman aged 40 to 50 with acute COVID-19.

This chain joins TRBV5-1 and TRBJ2-7; D gene ambiguous. The V gene lost 3 bases and the J gene lost 6 bases, with 10 bases spanning the gap. The CDR3 is 12 amino acids. CDR1 and CDR2 from the germline V gene are SGHRS and YFSETQ. CDR3 coding DNA: TGCGCCAGCAGCTCTGACTCATTCGAGCAGTACTTC. This gives the protein CASSSDSFEQYF.

The V gene is TRBV6-2 or TRBV6-3, the J gene TRBJ1-5; D remains ambiguous. V shed 5 bases and J shed 3 bases, with 11 bases lying between them. The CDR3 is 14 amino acids. CDR1 and CDR2 from the germline V gene are MNHEY and SVGEGT. The CDR3 loop reads CASSRLQYNQPQHF. The CDR3 DNA reads TGTGCCAGCAGTCGTCTACAGTACAATCAGCCCCAGCATTTT.

Comment on this clone: At one end, the junction sequence differs from germline, possibly due to a read error. The V gene is TRBV18, the J gene TRBJ2-1, with 9 bases matching TRBD2. This CDR3 region has 16 residues. Germline-derived CDR1 and CDR2 are KGHSH and LQKENI. This chain's CDR3 is CASSPPGGRAYNEQFF. The CDR3 region has the DNA TGTGCCAGCTCACCACCCGGCGGGAGGGCCTATAATGAGCAGTTCTTC. Combining the CDR3 with reference TRBV18 and TRBJ2-1 gives the whole variable domain NAGVMQNPRHLVRRRGQEARLRCSPMKGHSHVYWYRQLPEEGLKFMVYLQKENIIDESGMPKERFSAEFPKEGPSILRIQQVVRGDSAAYFCASSPPGGRAYNEQFFGPGTRLTVL.

CDR3 protein: CASSLSLAGGRAYEQYV. For the CDR3, the DNA is TGTGCCAGCAGTTTAAGCCTAGCGGGAGGGAGAGCCTACGAGCAGTACGTC. V is TRBV28 and J is TRBJ2-7; 12 bases line up with TRBD2. After removal of 2 bases from V and 2 bases from J, the junction contained 7 bases not matched to a gene. Looked up from germline, CDR1 is MDHEN and CDR2 is SYDVKM. The CDR3 has 17 amino acids.

The chain uses TRBV5-1 and TRBJ2-5; 8 positions match TRBD2. Germline values: CDR1 SGHRS, CDR2 YFSETQ. V dropped 7 bases and J dropped 7; count of bases not matched to a gene: 15. This CDR3 is 15 amino acids long. The CDR3 sequence is CASWRLTGGISTQYF. As DNA, the CDR3 is TGCGCCAGCTGGCGGTTAACGGGAGGGATTTCGACCCAGTACTTC.

The V gene is TRBV9, the J gene TRBJ2-7; a weak D match, TRBD2 (6 bases). Germline-derived CDR1 and CDR2 are SGDLS and YYNGEE. This CDR3 is built from 16 residues. Deletions cut 3 bases from V and 1 base from J, with 17 bases between. CDR3 sequence reads: CASSDDPSAGSYEQYF. In nucleotides, the CDR3 is TGTGCCAGCAGCGACGACCCTTCGGCGGGATCCTACGAGCAGTACTTC.

This chain links TRBV5-1 with TRBJ2-5, with 7 bases fitting TRBD1. The CDR3 has 15 amino acids. V trimming: 4 bases; J trimming: 2 bases; junction bases outside the gene matches: 8. The germline gives CDR1 SGHRS, CDR2 YFSETQ. The CDR3 DNA reads TGCGCCAGCAGCCTCGGGACAGCCAATCAAGAGACCCAGTACTTC. Protein product: CASSLGTANQETQYF.

The chain uses TRBV30 and TRBJ2-1, with 11 positions matching TRBD2. The V gene's germline CDR1 is GTSNPN and CDR2 SVGIG (reference sequence). The CDR3 extends over 15 amino acids. Trimming took 3 bases from V and 8 from J; bases not matched to a gene: 9. The CDR3 protein is CAWSPGLAALDEQFF. The CDR3 DNA sequence: TGTGCCTGGAGCCCGGGACTAGCGGCTTTGGATGAGCAGTTCTTC.

This clone was recorded once. The rearrangement uses TRBV7-2 and TRBJ2-1; 7 bases are shared with TRBD1. This CDR3 region has 15 residues. Germline V gene sequence: CDR1 SGHTA, CDR2 FQGNSA. J was trimmed by 0 bases and V by 6 bases; bases with no gene match: 5. For the CDR3, the DNA is TGTGCCAGCAGGGTCAGGGACAGCTCCTACAATGAGCAGTTCTTC. It is translated as CASRVRDSSYNEQFF.

This clone was seen just once. The chain links TRBV7-2 to TRBJ2-2; D is unresolved. The V gene's germline CDR1 is SGHTA and CDR2 FQGNSA. With 5 bases removed from V and 3 bases from J, the gap between germline ends came to 22 bases. This CDR3 has 18 amino acids. The CDR3, as DNA: TGTGCCAGCAGCCCCGAGAAGGTGGGTGAAGAGGACACCGGGGAGCTGTTTTTT. As protein: CASSPEKVGEEDTGELFF. The full variable domain, rest sourced from reference TRBV7-2 and TRBJ2-2, is GAGVSQSPSNKVTEKGKDVELRCDPISGHTALYWYRQSLGQGLEFLIYFQGNSAPDKSGLPSDRFSAERTGGSVSTLTIQRTQQEDSAVYLCASSPEKVGEEDTGELFFGEGSRLTVL.

This sequence joins TRBV5-1 and TRBJ1-6; perhaps TRBD1 as D (5 bases). The germline gives CDR1 SGHRS, CDR2 YFSETQ. The CDR3 totals 19 residues. V shed 4 bases and J shed 7 bases, with 27 bases lying between them. CDR3 DNA: TGCGCCAGCAGCCCCCTTGACACAGGATGGGGATTCGCGAATTCACCCCTCCACTTT. Amino acids: CASSPLDTGWGFANSPLHF. The full variable domain, in which reference TRBV5-1 and TRBJ1-6 provide the parts outside the CDR3, is KAGVTQTPRYLIKTRGQQVTLSCSPISGHRSVSWYQQTPGQGLQFLFEYFSETQRNKGNFPGRFSGRQFSNSRSEMNVSTLELGDSALYLCASSPLDTGWGFANSPLHFGNGTRLTVT.

J is TRBJ1-5 and V is TRBV7-8; D unclear. This CDR3 region has 12 residues. The germline gives CDR1 SGHVS, CDR2 FQNEAQ. With 3 bases removed from V and 6 bases from J, the gap between germline ends came to 6 bases. The CDR3 DNA follows: TGTGCCAGCAGCTTCCCGTCTCAGCCCCAGCATTTT. Its translation is CASSFPSQPQHF.

V is TRBV7-2 and J is TRBJ1-2; D may be TRBD1 (5 bases). V lost 5 bases and J 7 bases, leaving 14 bases between the germline ends. The CDR3 is 13 amino acids. Germline CDR1 is SGHTA and CDR2 is FQGNSA. The DNA of the CDR3 is TGTGCCAGCAGCCTAGGGGCTCTGGGTGGCTACACCTTC. This encodes CASSLGALGGYTF.

This clone was seen once. This rearrangement joins TRBV15 to TRBJ2-1; TRBD1 agrees at 9 bases. J gave up 7 bases and V 1 base, and 5 bases lay outside the gene matches. There are 15 residues in the CDR3. Germline assignment: CDR1 LNHNV and CDR2 YYDKDF (reference sequence). CDR3 in DNA: TGTGCCACCAGCAGAGGGGGACAGGGTTTAAATGAGCAGTTCTTC. Translating it yields CATSRGGQGLNEQFF.

This clone was detected ten times or more. J is TRBJ2-3 and V is TRBV9, with 7 bases lining up with TRBD2. Germline lookup yields CDR1 SGDLS and CDR2 YYNGEE. Germline trimming cut 5 bases from V and 0 bases from J; bases unmatched to any gene: 18. The CDR3 contains 19 residues. CDR3 sequence: CASRPLGTTQLLSTDTQYF. As DNA, the CDR3 is TGTGCCAGCAGACCACTGGGGACTACTCAACTCCTCAGCACAGATACGCAGTATTTT.

This clone has a single count. J is TRBJ1-6 and V is TRBV30; no clear D. Per the germline V gene, CDR1 is GTSNPN and CDR2 is SVGIG (reference sequence). The V and J ends lost 3 bases and 10 bases respectively, with 16 bases between them. There are 14 residues in the CDR3. For the CDR3, the DNA is TGTGCCTGGAGGACGGACGGCGGGCGGTCACCCCTCCACTTT. It encodes CAWRTDGGRSPLHF.

CDR3 region: CASSLGQGAGYGYTF. DNA for the CDR3: TGTGCCAGCAGCTTGGGGCAGGGTGCAGGCTATGGCTACACCTTC. This chain uses TRBV5-6 with TRBJ1-2; the D gene is possibly TRBD1 (5 bases). CDR3 length: 15 residues. Germline V gene lookup returns CDR1 SGHDT and CDR2 YYEEEE. Trimming pared 0 bases from V and 4 bases from J, leaving 13 bases between.

V and J are TRBV11-3 and TRBJ2-2; maybe TRBD2 (6 bases). The length of the CDR3 is 15 residues. Germline V gene sequence: CDR1 SGHNT, CDR2 YENEEA. V dropped 2 bases and J dropped 2 bases, with 9 bases sitting between them. The CDR3 nucleotides read TGTGCCAGCAGCTTAAACGGGGGAAACACCGGGGAGCTGTTTTTT. Its translation is CASSLNGGNTGELFF.

J is TRBJ2-5 and V is TRBV6-1; unclear D gene. CDR3 length: 16 amino acids. CDR1 MNHNS and CDR2 SASEGT come from the germline V gene. Trimming left V 2 bases short and J 4 bases short, with 17 bases between. The CDR3 loop is CASSEFGGTRTETQYF. CDR3 in DNA: TGTGCCAGCAGTGAATTCGGCGGAACAAGAACAGAGACCCAGTACTTC.

The chain links TRBV11-3 to TRBJ2-1; D is possibly TRBD2 (6 bases). Germline CDR1 is SGHNT and CDR2 is YENEEA. Deletions cut 5 bases from V and 8 bases from J, with 22 bases between. This CDR3 region has 16 residues. CDR3 DNA: TGTGCCAGCAGCAGACCGGCGGGACTCGGCTTGGATGAGCAGTTCTTC. It yields the protein CASSRPAGLGLDEQFF. Filled out from reference TRBV11-3 and TRBJ2-1, the complete variable domain reads EAGVVQSPRYKIIEKKQPVAFWCNPISGHNTLYWYLQNLGQGPELLIRYENEEAVDDSQLPKDRFSAERLKGVDSTLKIQPAELGDSAVYLCASSRPAGLGLDEQFFGPGTRLTVL.

This clone was seen a handful of times. The chain is built from TRBV7-9 and TRBJ1-1; no clear D gene. This CDR3 has 13 residues. Germline CDR1 reads SEHNR; CDR2 reads FQNEAQ (reference sequence). Trimming took 3 bases from V and 3 from J, leaving 8 bases between them. CDR3 nucleotides: TGTGCCAGCAGCTTGCGGCCCGACACTGAAGCTTTCTTT. Protein: CASSLRPDTEAFF.

V and J are TRBV5-1 and TRBJ1-1, with TRBD1 as a possible D gene (5 bases). V lost 2 bases, J lost 4 bases, and 9 bases lay in between. CDR1 SGHRS and CDR2 YFSETQ come from the germline V gene. The CDR3 is 13 amino acids. Here the CDR3 reads CASSFAGGTEAFF. As DNA, the CDR3 is TGCGCCAGCAGCTTCGCGGGGGGCACTGAAGCTTTCTTT.

The chain carries TRBV27 and TRBJ2-1, with 7 bases lining up with TRBD2. Germline CDR1 and CDR2: MNHEY and SMNVEV (reference sequence). This CDR3 is built from 16 residues. J gave up 2 bases and V 2 bases, and 6 bases lay outside the gene matches. The CDR3 coding sequence is TGTGCCAGCAGTTTAGTAAGCGGGATGACCTACAATGAGCAGTTCTTC. Residues: CASSLVSGMTYNEQFF.

The V gene is TRBV30, the J gene TRBJ1-5, with D uncertain. The CDR3 covers 13 residues. CDR1 and CDR2 (germline): GTSNPN, SVGIG (reference sequence). V shed 2 bases and J shed 0 bases, with 5 bases lying between them. The CDR3: CAWSIDSNQPQHF. CDR3 nucleotide sequence: TGTGCCTGGAGTATAGATAGCAATCAGCCCCAGCATTTT. The full variable domain, rest sourced from reference TRBV30 and TRBJ1-5, is SQTIHQWPATLVQPVGSPLSLECTVEGTSNPNLYWYRQAAGRGLQLLFYSVGIGQISSEVPQNLSASRPQDRQFILSSKKLLLSDSGFYLCAWSIDSNQPQHFGDGTRLSIL.

With regard to this clone: At the DNA level, this CDR3 is encoded by other sequences in the same sample as well. The chain employs TRBV5-1 and TRBJ2-7; 8 bases agree with TRBD1. Germline V gene lookup returns CDR1 SGHRS and CDR2 YFSETQ. The CDR3 has 14 residues. With V trimmed by 0 bases and J by 2 bases, 1 base remained unmatched. The CDR3 DNA reads TGCGCCAGCAGCTTGGCAGGGGGCACCTACGAGCAGTACTTC. It encodes CASSLAGGTYEQYF.

The gene calls are TRBV9 and TRBJ2-5; D remains ambiguous. Looked up from germline, CDR1 is SGDLS and CDR2 is YYNGEE. Deletions cut 5 bases from V and 0 bases from J, with 8 bases between. This CDR3 is 13 amino acids long. CDR3: CASSLNNQETQYF. The CDR3 nucleotides are TGTGCCAGCAGTCTGAACAACCAAGAGACCCAGTACTTC.

The chain recombines TRBV6-5 with TRBJ2-1; D is perhaps TRBD2 (5 bases). CDR3 size: 13 residues. V lost 5 bases and J lost 6, with 11 bases in between. Germline CDR1 is MNHEY and CDR2 is SVGAGI. In DNA, the CDR3 is TGTGCCAGCAGTACCGGAGGACCCAATGAGCAGTTCTTC. Amino acid sequence: CASSTGGPNEQFF.